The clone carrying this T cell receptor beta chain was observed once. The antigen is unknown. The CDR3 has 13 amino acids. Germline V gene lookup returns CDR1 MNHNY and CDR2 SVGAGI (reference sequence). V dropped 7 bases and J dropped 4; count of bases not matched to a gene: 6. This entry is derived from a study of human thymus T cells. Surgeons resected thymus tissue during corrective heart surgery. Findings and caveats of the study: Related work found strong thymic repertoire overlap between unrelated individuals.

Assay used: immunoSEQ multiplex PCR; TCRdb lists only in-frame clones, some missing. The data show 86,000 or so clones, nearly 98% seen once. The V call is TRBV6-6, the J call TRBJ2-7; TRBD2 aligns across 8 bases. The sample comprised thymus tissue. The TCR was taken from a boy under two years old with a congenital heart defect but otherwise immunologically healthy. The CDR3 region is CASTKAGGYEQYF. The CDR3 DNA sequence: TGTGCCAGCACGAAGGCGGGAGGATACGAGCAGTACTTC.